The 19 T cell receptor beta chains reported below all come from one sample, sequenced in a study of monozygotic twins with inflammatory bowel disease. Each CDR3 protein gets one entry in TCRdb, which reprocessed the 5' RACE reads and gives no DNA. The sample data list approximately 160,000 distinct CDR3 sequences. The sample comprised blood. These receptors came from a human donor with ulcerative colitis or Crohn's disease, or a healthy co-twin of an affected twin (not recorded which).

The chain recombines TRBV20-1 with TRBJ2-1. Germline loops: CDR1 DFQATT, CDR2 SNEGSKA (reference sequence). The CDR3 extends over 12 amino acids. The CDR3 sequence: CSVTSSYNEQFF.

The V and J genes are TRBV19 and TRBJ2-1. Germline CDR1 is LNHDA and CDR2 is SQIVND (reference sequence). The CDR3 sequence is 15 residues long. This CDR3 reads CASSIRRNMGNEQFF.

This chain joins TRBV4-3 and TRBJ2-7. The CDR3 covers 13 residues. CDR1 is LGHNA, CDR2 YSLEER, per germline. CDR3 residues: CASSQEMRSQQYF.

The chain carries TRBV7-2 and TRBJ1-2; there is no DNA to check the TCRdb D call of TRBD1. Germline V gene lookup returns CDR1 SGHTA and CDR2 FQGNSA. The CDR3 runs 14 residues. CDR3 residues: CASSPQVGGDGYTF.

CDR3 amino acids: CSARGGQEVYGYTF. The rearrangement links TRBV20-1 to TRBJ1-2; TCRdb picks TRBD1, but there is no DNA to check that call. Looked up from germline, CDR1 is DFQATT and CDR2 is SNEGSKA (reference sequence). This CDR3 region has 14 residues.

The gene calls are TRBV5-5 and TRBJ2-7; the TCRdb D gene call, TRBD1, has no DNA to confirm it. The CDR3 runs to 14 residues. CDR1 and CDR2 (germline): SGHKS, YYEKEE (reference sequence). CDR3 amino acids: CASSLRDGPYEQYF.

The rearrangement links TRBV21-1 to TRBJ1-3. TRBV21-1 is described as a pseudogene. This CDR3 has 15 residues. The CDR3 sequence is CASSKPPGSGNTIYF.

The chain employs TRBV27 and TRBJ1-2; with no DNA, the TCRdb D assignment of TRBD1 cannot be verified. Germline V gene sequence: CDR1 MNHEY, CDR2 SMNVEV (reference sequence). The CDR3 covers 14 residues. Here the CDR3 reads CASSLSRAGHGYTF.

The chain joins TRBV27 to TRBJ2-7; the D call of TRBD2 rests on TCRdb alone, since no DNA is present to check it. CDR1 MNHEY and CDR2 SMNVEV come from the germline V gene (reference sequence). The CDR3 contains 17 residues. The CDR3 loop reads CHQAASAGGPWTYEQYF.

V and J are TRBV6-5 and TRBJ2-2; checking the TCRdb D call of TRBD1 is not possible without DNA. The germline CDR1 and CDR2 sequences are MNHEY and SVGAGI. CDR3 length: 15 amino acids. This chain's CDR3 is CASSYSGTGTGELFF.

This chain uses TRBV18 with TRBJ1-2; TCRdb's D gene call, TRBD1, goes unchecked for lack of DNA. CDR3 size: 15 residues. CDR1 is KGHSH and CDR2 is LQKENI in the germline V gene. This CDR3 is CASSPFGQGSYGYTF.

The chain joins TRBV12-3 or TRBV12-4 to TRBJ1-4; with no DNA, the TCRdb D assignment of TRBD1 cannot be verified. The CDR3 has 17 residues. CDR3 sequence: CASSVTGVGAFGEKLFF.

The chain combines TRBV5-1 with TRBJ2-6; the D call from TCRdb, TRBD2, cannot be confirmed without DNA. The germline V gene has CDR1 SGHRS and CDR2 YFSETQ. This CDR3 is 16 amino acids long. This chain's CDR3 is CASSHGRDSGANVLTF.

The chain is built from TRBV15 and TRBJ2-7; TCRdb selects TRBD1, and the lack of DNA leaves this call unchecked. The CDR3 is 15 residues long. Germline V CDR1 and CDR2: LNHNV, YYDKDF (reference sequence). This chain's CDR3 is CATSRYRGETYEQYF. The variable domain in full, with the rest retrieved from reference TRBV15 and TRBJ2-7, is DAMVIQNPRYQVTQFGKPVTLSCSQTLNHNVMYWYQQKSSQAPKLLFHYYDKDFNNEADTPDNFQSRRPNTSFCFLDIRSPGLGDTAMYLCATSRYRGETYEQYFGPGTRLTVT.

The J gene is TRBJ2-4, the V gene TRBV13; TCRdb's D gene call, TRBD1, goes unchecked for lack of DNA. CDR1 and CDR2 (germline): PRHDT, FYEKMQ (reference sequence). This CDR3 has 13 amino acids. CDR3 region: CASSTPRGAIQYF.

The chain couples TRBV20-1 to TRBJ2-2; checking the TCRdb D call of TRBD1 is not possible without DNA. CDR3 length equals 14 residues. Germline assignment: CDR1 DFQATT and CDR2 SNEGSKA (reference sequence). CDR3 region: CSARRGQGTGELFF.

V gene TRBV5-1 combines with J gene TRBJ2-1; the D call of TRBD1 rests on TCRdb alone, since no DNA is present to check it. Germline CDR1 reads SGHRS; CDR2 reads YFSETQ. This CDR3 contains 15 residues. This CDR3 reads CASSFSGGNYNEQFF.

The chain combines TRBV14 with TRBJ2-1; TCRdb selects TRBD1, and the lack of DNA leaves this call unchecked. CDR1 is SGHDN and CDR2 is FVKESK in the germline V gene. The CDR3 extends over 14 amino acids. The CDR3 reads CASSQDRDHNEQFF.

This chain joins TRBV11-1 and TRBJ2-4; the TCRdb call, TRBD1, lacks DNA for checking. The germline V gene has CDR1 SGHAT and CDR2 FQDESV (reference sequence). This CDR3 has 20 residues. CDR3 sequence: CASSLPPRGPLPLAKNIQYF.